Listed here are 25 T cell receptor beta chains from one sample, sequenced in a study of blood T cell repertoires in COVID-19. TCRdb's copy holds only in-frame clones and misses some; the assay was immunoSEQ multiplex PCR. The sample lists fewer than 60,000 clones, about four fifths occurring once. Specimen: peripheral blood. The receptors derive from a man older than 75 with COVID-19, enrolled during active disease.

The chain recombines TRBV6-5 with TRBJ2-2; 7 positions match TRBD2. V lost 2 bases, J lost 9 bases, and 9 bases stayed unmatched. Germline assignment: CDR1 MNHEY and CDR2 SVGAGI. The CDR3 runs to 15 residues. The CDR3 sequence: CASSYEWGGNRELFF. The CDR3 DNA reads TGTGCCAGCAGTTACGAGTGGGGGGGGAACCGGGAGCTGTTTTTT.

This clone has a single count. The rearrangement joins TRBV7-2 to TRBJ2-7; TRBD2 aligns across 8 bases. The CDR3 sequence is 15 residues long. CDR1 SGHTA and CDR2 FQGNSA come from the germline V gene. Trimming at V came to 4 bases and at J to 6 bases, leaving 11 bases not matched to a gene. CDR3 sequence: CASSYRGAGGAEQYV. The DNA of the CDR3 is TGTGCCAGCAGCTATAGGGGCGCCGGGGGGGCCGAGCAGTACGTC.

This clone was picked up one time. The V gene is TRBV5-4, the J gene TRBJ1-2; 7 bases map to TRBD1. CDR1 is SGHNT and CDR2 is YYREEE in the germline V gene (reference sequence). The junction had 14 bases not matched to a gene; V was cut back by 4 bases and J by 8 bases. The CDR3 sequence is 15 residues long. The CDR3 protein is CASSARQGLMGGYTF. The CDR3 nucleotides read TGTGCCAGCAGCGCGAGACAGGGTTTAATGGGAGGCTACACCTTC.

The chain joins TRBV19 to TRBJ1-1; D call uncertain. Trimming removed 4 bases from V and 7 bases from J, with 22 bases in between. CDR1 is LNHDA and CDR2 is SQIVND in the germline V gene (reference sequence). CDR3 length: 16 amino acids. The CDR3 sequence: CASSSLVTGGGDEAFF. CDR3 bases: TGTGCCAGTAGTAGTCTGGTGACTGGTGGAGGTGATGAAGCTTTCTTT.

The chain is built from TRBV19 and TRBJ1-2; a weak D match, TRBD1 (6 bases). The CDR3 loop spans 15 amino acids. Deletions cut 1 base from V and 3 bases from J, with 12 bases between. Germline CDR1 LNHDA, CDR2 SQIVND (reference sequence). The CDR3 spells CASSIVQGLDYGYTF. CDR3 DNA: TGTGCCAGTAGTATAGTACAGGGATTGGACTATGGCTACACCTTC. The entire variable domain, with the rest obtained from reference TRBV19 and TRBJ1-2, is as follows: DGGITQSPKYLFRKEGQNVTLSCEQNLNHDAMYWYRQDPGQGLRLIYYSQIVNDFQKGDIAEGYSVSREKKESFPLTVTSAQKNPTAFYLCASSIVQGLDYGYTFGSGTRLTVV.

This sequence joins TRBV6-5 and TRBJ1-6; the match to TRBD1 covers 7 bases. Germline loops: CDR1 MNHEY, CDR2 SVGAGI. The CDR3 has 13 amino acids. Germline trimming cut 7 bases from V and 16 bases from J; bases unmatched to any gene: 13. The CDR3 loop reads CASNGGSPGQLHF. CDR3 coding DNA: TGTGCCAGCAATGGGGGATCCCCGGGACAGCTCCACTTT.

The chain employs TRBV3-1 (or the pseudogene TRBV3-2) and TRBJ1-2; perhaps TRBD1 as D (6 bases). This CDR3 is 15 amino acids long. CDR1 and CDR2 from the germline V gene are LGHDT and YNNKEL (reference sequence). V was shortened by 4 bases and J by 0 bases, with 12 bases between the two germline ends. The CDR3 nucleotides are TGTGCCAGCAGCCCAAACAGGGATTCTAACTATGGCTACACCTTC. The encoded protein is CASSPNRDSNYGYTF.

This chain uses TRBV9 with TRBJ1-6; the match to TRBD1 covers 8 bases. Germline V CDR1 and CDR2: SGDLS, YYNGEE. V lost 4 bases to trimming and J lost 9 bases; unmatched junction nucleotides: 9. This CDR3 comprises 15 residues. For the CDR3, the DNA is TGTGCCAGCAGCCTAGATGGGACAGGTAGTTCACCCCTCCACTTT. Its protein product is CASSLDGTGSSPLHF.

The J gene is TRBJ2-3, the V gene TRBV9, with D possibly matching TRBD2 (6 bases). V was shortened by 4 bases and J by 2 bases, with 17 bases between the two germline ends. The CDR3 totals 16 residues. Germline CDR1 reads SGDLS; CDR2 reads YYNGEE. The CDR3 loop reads CASSPRRGGPTDTQYF. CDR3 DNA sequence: TGTGCCAGCAGCCCCAGGAGGGGCGGGCCCACAGATACGCAGTATTTT.

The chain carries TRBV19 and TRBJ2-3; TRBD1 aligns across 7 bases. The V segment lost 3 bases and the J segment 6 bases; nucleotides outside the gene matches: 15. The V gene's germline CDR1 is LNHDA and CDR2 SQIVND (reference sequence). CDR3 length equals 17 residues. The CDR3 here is CASSMKPRTRGPDTQYF. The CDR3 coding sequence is TGTGCCAGTAGTATGAAGCCGAGAACAAGGGGGCCTGATACGCAGTATTTT.

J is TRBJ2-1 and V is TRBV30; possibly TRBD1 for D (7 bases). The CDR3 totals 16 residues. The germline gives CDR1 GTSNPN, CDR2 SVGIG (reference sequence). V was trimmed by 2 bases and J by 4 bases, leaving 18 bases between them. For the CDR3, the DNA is TGTGCCTGGAGTAGGTTTTCAGGGGGGACTTACAATGAGCAGTTCTTC. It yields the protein CAWSRFSGGTYNEQFF.

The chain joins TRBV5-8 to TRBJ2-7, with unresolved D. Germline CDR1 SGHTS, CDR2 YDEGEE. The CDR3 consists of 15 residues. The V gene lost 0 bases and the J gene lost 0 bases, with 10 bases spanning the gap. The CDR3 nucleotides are TGTGCCAGCAGCTTGGAGTGGCAGGACTCCTACGAGCAGTACTTC. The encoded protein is CASSLEWQDSYEQYF.

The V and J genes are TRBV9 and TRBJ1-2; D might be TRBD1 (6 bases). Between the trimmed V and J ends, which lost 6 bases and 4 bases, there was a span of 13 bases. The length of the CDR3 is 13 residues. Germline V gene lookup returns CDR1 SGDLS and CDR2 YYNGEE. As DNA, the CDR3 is TGTGCCAGCAAGGACAGATCGTCCTATGGCTACACCTTC. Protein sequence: CASKDRSSYGYTF.

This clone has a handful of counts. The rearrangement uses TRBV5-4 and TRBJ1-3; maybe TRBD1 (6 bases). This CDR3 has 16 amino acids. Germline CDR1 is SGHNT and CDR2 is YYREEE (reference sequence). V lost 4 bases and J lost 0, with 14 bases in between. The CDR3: CASSLDRTFSGNTIYF. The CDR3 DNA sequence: TGTGCCAGCAGCCTCGACAGGACCTTCTCTGGAAACACCATATATTTT.

CDR3: CASSPLGAPNSPLHF. The DNA of the CDR3 is TGTGCCAGCAGTCCTTTAGGGGCCCCTAATTCACCCCTCCACTTT. The chain couples TRBV27 to TRBJ1-6; D is possibly TRBD1 (5 bases). V was trimmed by 5 bases and J by 6 bases, leaving 14 bases between them. The CDR3 spans 15 residues. Germline loops: CDR1 MNHEY, CDR2 SMNVEV (reference sequence).

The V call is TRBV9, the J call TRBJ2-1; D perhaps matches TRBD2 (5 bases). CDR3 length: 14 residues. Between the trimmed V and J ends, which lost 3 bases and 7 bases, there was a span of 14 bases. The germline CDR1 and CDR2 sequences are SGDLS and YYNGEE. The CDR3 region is CASSASPAGNEQFF. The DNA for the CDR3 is TGTGCCAGCAGCGCCTCCCCTGCGGGTAATGAGCAGTTCTTC. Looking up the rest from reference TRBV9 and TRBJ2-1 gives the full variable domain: DSGVTQTPKHLITATGQRVTLRCSPRSGDLSVYWYQQSLDQGLQFLIQYYNGEERAKGNILERFSAQQFPDLHSELNLSSLELGDSALYFCASSASPAGNEQFFGPGTRLTVL.

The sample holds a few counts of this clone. CDR3 DNA sequence: TGTGCCAGCTCACCAAGTGAAGTCGGCACCGGGGAGCTGTTTTTT. Translated: CASSPSEVGTGELFF. The gene calls are TRBV18 and TRBJ2-2, with D unresolved. There are 15 residues in the CDR3. V was cut by 2 bases and J by 4 bases, with 11 bases left in between. Germline V gene lookup returns CDR1 KGHSH and CDR2 LQKENI.

The CDR3 reads CASSYSASGGGETQYF. DNA of the CDR3: TGTGCCAGCAGTTACTCGGCTAGCGGGGGGGGTGAGACCCAGTACTTC. The V gene is TRBV6-6, the J gene TRBJ2-5, with 12 bases fitting TRBD2. CDR3 length: 16 amino acids. Trimming cost V 0 bases and J 5 bases; bases outside gene matches: 4. In germline, CDR1 is MNHNY, CDR2 SVGAGI (reference sequence).

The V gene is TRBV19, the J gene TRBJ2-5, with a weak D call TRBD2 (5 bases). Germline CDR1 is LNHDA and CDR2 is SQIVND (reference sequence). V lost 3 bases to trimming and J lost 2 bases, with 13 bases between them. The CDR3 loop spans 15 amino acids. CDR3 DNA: TGTGCCAGTAGTATTGGCGCAGGAGGACAAGAGACCCAGTACTTC. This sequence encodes CASSIGAGGQETQYF.

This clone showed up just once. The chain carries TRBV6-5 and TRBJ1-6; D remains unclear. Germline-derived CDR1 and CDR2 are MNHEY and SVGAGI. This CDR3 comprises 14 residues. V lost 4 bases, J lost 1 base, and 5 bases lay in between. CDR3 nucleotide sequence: TGTGCCAGCAGTTCGAGGTCCTATAATTCACCCCTCCACTTT. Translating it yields CASSSRSYNSPLHF.

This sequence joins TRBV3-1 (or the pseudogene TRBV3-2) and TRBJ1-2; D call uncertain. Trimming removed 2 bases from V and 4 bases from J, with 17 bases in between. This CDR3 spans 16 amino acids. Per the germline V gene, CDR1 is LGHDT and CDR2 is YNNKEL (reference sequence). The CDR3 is CASSQRSQVSPYGYTF. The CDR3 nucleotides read TGTGCCAGCAGCCAACGGTCCCAGGTCTCCCCCTATGGCTACACCTTC.

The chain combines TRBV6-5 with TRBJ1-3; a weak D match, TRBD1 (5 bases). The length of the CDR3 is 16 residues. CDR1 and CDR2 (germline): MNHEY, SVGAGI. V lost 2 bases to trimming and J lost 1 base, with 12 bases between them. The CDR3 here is CASSYDTGRSGNTIYF. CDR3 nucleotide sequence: TGTGCCAGCAGTTACGATACAGGAAGGTCTGGAAACACCATATATTTT.

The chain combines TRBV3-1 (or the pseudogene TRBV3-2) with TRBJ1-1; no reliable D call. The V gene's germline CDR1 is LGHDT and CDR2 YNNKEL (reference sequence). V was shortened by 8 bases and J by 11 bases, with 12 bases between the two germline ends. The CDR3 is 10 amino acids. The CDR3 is CASARLEAFF. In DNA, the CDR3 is TGTGCCAGCGCACGGTTAGAGGCTTTCTTT.

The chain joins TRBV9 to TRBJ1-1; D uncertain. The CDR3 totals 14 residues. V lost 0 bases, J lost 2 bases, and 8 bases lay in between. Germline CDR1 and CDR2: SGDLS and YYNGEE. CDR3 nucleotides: TGTGCCAGCAGCGTAGCCCCCTCCAACACTGAAGCTTTCTTT. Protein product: CASSVAPSNTEAFF.

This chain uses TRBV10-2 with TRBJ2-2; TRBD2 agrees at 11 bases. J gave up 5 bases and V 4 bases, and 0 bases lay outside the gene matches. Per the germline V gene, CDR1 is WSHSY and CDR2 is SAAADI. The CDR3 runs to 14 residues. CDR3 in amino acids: CASSGTSGTGELFF. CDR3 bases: TGCGCCAGCAGTGGGACTAGCGGGACCGGGGAGCTGTTTTTT.